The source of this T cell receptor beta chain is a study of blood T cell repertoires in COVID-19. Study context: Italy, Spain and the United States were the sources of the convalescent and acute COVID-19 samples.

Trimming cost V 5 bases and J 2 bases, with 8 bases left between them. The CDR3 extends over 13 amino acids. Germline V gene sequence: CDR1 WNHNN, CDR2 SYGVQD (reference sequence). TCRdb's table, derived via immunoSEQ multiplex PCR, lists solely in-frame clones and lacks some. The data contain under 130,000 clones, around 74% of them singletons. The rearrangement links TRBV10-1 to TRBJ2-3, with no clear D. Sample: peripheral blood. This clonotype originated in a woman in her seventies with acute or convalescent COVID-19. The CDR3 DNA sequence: TGCGCCAGCAGTCCACAGACCACAGATACGCAGTATTTT. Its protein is CASSPQTTDTQYF.